Described below is a single T cell receptor (beta chain) sequence and its context. Its specificity is not known. The data derive from a study of chemoradiotherapy in HPV16-positive cancers. The repertoire was sequenced with immunoSEQ multiplex PCR; TCRdb's copy has only in-frame clones and lacks some. Here the sample spans 9,500 to 15,000 clones, about nine tenths being singletons. Study observations and caveats: During treatment, candidate HPV-specific clones and E7-related motifs expanded in tumor.

Trimming pared 2 bases from V and 4 bases from J, leaving 12 bases between. This CDR3 is 15 amino acids long. From germline, CDR1 is SNHLY and CDR2 FYNNEI. This specimen consisted of blood, obtained from a patient who underwent chemoradiotherapy. The TCR sequence derives from a human donor with HPV-associated anogenital cancer. The chain uses TRBV2 and TRBJ2-1; D gene unclear. CDR3 sequence: CASSEMGIGYNEQFF. The CDR3 DNA is TGTGCCAGCAGTGAAATGGGGATAGGGTACAATGAGCAGTTCTTC.